Sequencing of this T cell receptor beta chain was carried out in a study of response to subunit inactivated influenza vaccine. General study findings and limits: Seasonal influenza vaccination, on each occasion, was suggested by the authors to recruit few new T cells.

A few counts support this clonotype. Its antigen is as yet unknown. TCRdb ran MiXCR on the RT-PCR reads and lists one entry per CDR3 protein. This sample yields almost 250,000 distinct CDR3 sequences, of which 9.5% to 15% are seen a single time; under 10% belongs to the top ten. Looked up from germline, CDR1 is SGHTS and CDR2 is YDEGEE. This CDR3 contains 15 residues. The ends were cut back, 0 bases at V and 5 bases at J, with 14 bases in the middle. The gene calls are TRBV5-8 and TRBJ1-1, with D perhaps matching TRBD1 (5 bases). Specimen: non-naive T cells sorted from PBMCs, collected around 15 days before vaccination. The source is a middle-aged man who received an inactivated influenza vaccine. In DNA, the CDR3 is TGTGCCAGCAGCTTGGGTTCAGGGTGGCAAACTGAAGCTTTCTTT. Protein sequence: CASSLGSGWQTEAFF.